The 15 T cell receptor beta chains below were found in one sample sequenced in a study of blood T cell repertoires in COVID-19. Sequencing was performed with immunoSEQ multiplex PCR; in TCRdb, only in-frame clones are kept and a portion is missing. The sample has roughly 80,000 clones; over 70% are singletons. Sequencing used peripheral blood. Receptors originate from a man aged 45-65 years with acute or convalescent COVID-19.

CDR3 nucleotide sequence: TGTGCCAGCAGTTACGCCAGGGGCTCTGGAAACACCATATATTTT. It translates to CASSYARGSGNTIYF. The chain couples TRBV6-6 to TRBJ1-3; tentative D call: TRBD1 (6 bases). The V end was cut by 2 bases, the J end by 0 bases, with 8 bases between. Germline V gene sequence: CDR1 MNHNY, CDR2 SVGAGI (reference sequence). There are 15 residues in the CDR3.

The chain carries TRBV7-2 and TRBJ1-4, with 9 bases identical to TRBD1. The CDR3 contains 15 residues. J lost 6 bases, V lost 4 bases, and 6 bases had no gene match. Germline-derived CDR1 and CDR2 are SGHTA and FQGNSA. The CDR3 loop reads CASSSSGTGYEKLFF. In DNA form, the CDR3 reads TGTGCCAGCAGCTCGTCCGGGACAGGGTATGAAAAACTGTTTTTT.

The V and J genes are TRBV3-1 (or the pseudogene TRBV3-2) and TRBJ2-3, with TRBD2 matching over 12 bases. There are 19 residues in the CDR3. Germline lookup yields CDR1 LGHDT and CDR2 YNNKEL (reference sequence). J gave up 2 bases and V 4 bases, and 13 bases lay outside the gene matches. CDR3 in DNA: TGTGCCAGCAGCCGCCTTATGGGGCTAGCGGGAGGGTACACAGATACGCAGTATTTT. Translating it yields CASSRLMGLAGGYTDTQYF.

V and J are TRBV7-2 and TRBJ2-7, with TRBD2 matching over 7 bases. CDR3 length: 14 amino acids. V lost 2 bases and J lost 4; bases outside the gene matches: 5. The germline CDR1 and CDR2 sequences are SGHTA and FQGNSA. CDR3 sequence (DNA): TGTGCCAGCAGCTTAAGGTCTAGCGGTTACGAGCAGTACTTC. It is translated as CASSLRSSGYEQYF. Filled out from reference TRBV7-2 and TRBJ2-7, the complete variable domain reads GAGVSQSPSNKVTEKGKDVELRCDPISGHTALYWYRQSLGQGLEFLIYFQGNSAPDKSGLPSDRFSAERTGGSVSTLTIQRTQQEDSAVYLCASSLRSSGYEQYFGPGTRLTVT.

The rearrangement uses TRBV12-3 or TRBV12-4 and TRBJ1-5; tentatively, D is TRBD1 (5 bases). Trimming removed 6 bases from V and 3 bases from J, with 9 bases in between. The CDR3 totals 13 residues. The CDR3 sequence is CASRQAINQPQHF. The CDR3, as DNA: TGTGCCAGCAGACAGGCTATCAATCAGCCCCAGCATTTT.

The V and J genes are TRBV19 and TRBJ2-3; TRBD1 is a possible D gene (6 bases). The germline gives CDR1 LNHDA, CDR2 SQIVND (reference sequence). Trimming took off 10 bases at V and 2 bases at J, with 16 bases between the two ends. The CDR3 loop spans 14 amino acids. CDR3 nucleotide sequence: TGTGCCAACCCCGACAGGCTCGACACAGATACGCAGTATTTT. This sequence encodes CANPDRLDTDTQYF.

The chain employs TRBV5-1 and TRBJ2-7; D uncertain. V was cut by 0 bases and J by 3 bases, with 10 bases left in between. Germline V lookup: CDR1 SGHRS, CDR2 YFSETQ. The CDR3 length is 14 residues. DNA of the CDR3: TGCGCCAGCAGCTTGGACAGACATAGCTACGAGCAGTACTTC. Translating it yields CASSLDRHSYEQYF.

V and J are TRBV4-3 and TRBJ2-1, with 12 bases matching TRBD2. CDR1 and CDR2 from the germline V gene are LGHNA and YSLEER. V lost 3 bases to trimming and J lost 12 bases; unmatched junction nucleotides: 9. This CDR3 comprises 15 residues. CDR3 sequence reads: CASSQATSGRRAQFF. The CDR3 bases are TGCGCCAGCAGCCAGGCGACTAGCGGGAGAAGGGCGCAGTTCTTC.

V usage is TRBV6-5 and J usage is TRBJ2-3, with D perhaps TRBD1 (5 bases). The V end lost 2 bases, the J end lost 0 bases, and 9 bases lay between the germline ends. The CDR3 is 15 residues long. Germline lookup yields CDR1 MNHEY and CDR2 SVGAGI. The CDR3 loop is CASSYTGTSTDTQYF. The CDR3 nucleotides are TGTGCCAGCAGTTACACAGGAACAAGCACAGATACGCAGTATTTT.

The chain couples TRBV5-5 to TRBJ1-2; 7 bases map to TRBD1. This CDR3 is built from 16 residues. The V and J ends lost 1 base and 3 bases, in that order; junction bases with no gene match: 9. The germline CDR1 and CDR2 sequences are SGHKS and YYEKEE (reference sequence). CDR3 DNA sequence: TGTGCCAGCAGCTTGATAGGGGGCGGTGCGGACTATGGCTACACCTTC. Encoded protein: CASSLIGGGADYGYTF.

The rearrangement uses TRBV7-8 and TRBJ1-6; D is uncertain. The CDR3 is 13 amino acids. V lost 0 bases and J lost 7, with 4 bases in between. Germline V gene data show CDR1 as SGHVS and CDR2 as FQNEAQ. The CDR3 loop reads CASSLALNSPLHF. As DNA, the CDR3 is TGTGCCAGCAGCTTAGCGCTAAATTCACCCCTCCACTTT.

The chain links TRBV6-5 to TRBJ1-1, with D hard to call. The CDR3 consists of 14 residues. The V gene's germline CDR1 is MNHEY and CDR2 SVGAGI. The V gene lost 0 bases and the J gene lost 1 base, with 6 bases spanning the gap. CDR3 bases: TGTGCCAGCAGTTACTCGGAGAGGAACACTGAAGCTTTCTTT. This encodes CASSYSERNTEAFF.

V usage is TRBV7-2 and J usage is TRBJ2-5; tentative D call: TRBD2 (6 bases). The CDR3 is 16 amino acids. V lost 5 bases, J lost 2 bases, and 18 bases lay in between. The germline CDR1 and CDR2 sequences are SGHTA and FQGNSA. CDR3 protein: CASSPPPGGRQETQYF. The CDR3 DNA is TGTGCCAGCAGCCCCCCCCCTGGGGGGAGACAAGAGACCCAGTACTTC.

The J gene is TRBJ2-2, the V gene TRBV19, with 8 positions matching TRBD1. Per the germline V gene, CDR1 is LNHDA and CDR2 is SQIVND (reference sequence). Trimming took 1 base from V and 4 from J; bases not matched to a gene: 8. This CDR3 is built from 17 residues. The CDR3 spells CASSIGQGTSGTGELFF. The CDR3 DNA reads TGTGCCAGTAGTATAGGACAGGGGACATCGGGCACCGGGGAGCTGTTTTTT. Based on the CDR3 plus reference TRBV19 and TRBJ2-2, the full variable domain is DGGITQSPKYLFRKEGQNVTLSCEQNLNHDAMYWYRQDPGQGLRLIYYSQIVNDFQKGDIAEGYSVSREKKESFPLTVTSAQKNPTAFYLCASSIGQGTSGTGELFFGEGSRLTVL.

The chain couples TRBV3-1 (or the pseudogene TRBV3-2) to TRBJ2-7; TRBD2 aligns across 12 bases. Germline values: CDR1 LGHDT, CDR2 YNNKEL (reference sequence). J gave up 1 base and V 5 bases, and 3 bases lay outside the gene matches. The CDR3 is made up of 15 amino acids. CDR3 nucleotides: TGTGCCAGCAGCATGACTAGCGGGAGTTCCTACGAGCAGTACTTC. Its protein product is CASSMTSGSSYEQYF.